This is a list of T cell receptor beta chains from one sample in a study of blood T cell repertoires in COVID-19. TCRdb keeps only in-frame clones here, not all; method: immunoSEQ multiplex PCR. This sample yields 25,000 to 35,000 clones, of which 85% to 90% are seen a single time; around a sixth belongs to the top ten. The specimen sequenced was peripheral blood. The receptors were sampled from a man aged 80 or over with acute or convalescent COVID-19. Both conserved end residues are part of each CDR3. The D gene is left open where the match is weak. Clone size is given for some rows only: seen once, a few or many times, or a class if the clone is expanded.

j_gene: TRBJ1-2; abundance: .; len: 13; v_gene: TRBV4-2; d_gene: TRBD1; CDR3aa: CASSFGTAVGYTF; CDR3nt: TGTGCCAGCAGCTTCGGGACAGCGGTGGGCTACACCTTC
j_gene: TRBJ2-5; abundance: .; len: 14; v_gene: TRBV5-6; d_gene: .; CDR3aa: CASSSSRGTATQYF; CDR3nt: TGTGCCAGCAGCTCCTCCCGGGGGACCGCAACCCAGTACTTC
j_gene: TRBJ2-7; abundance: .; len: 14; v_gene: TRBV2; d_gene: .; CDR3aa: CASSSRRSSYEQYF; CDR3nt: TGTGCCAGCAGTTCGCGGAGGAGCTCCTACGAGCAGTACTTC
j_gene: TRBJ2-1; abundance: .; len: 13; v_gene: TRBV10-3; d_gene: .; CDR3aa: CATGTSRGNEQFF; CDR3nt: TGTGCCACCGGGACAAGCCGGGGCAATGAGCAGTTCTTC
j_gene: TRBJ1-1; abundance: .; len: 15; v_gene: TRBV9; d_gene: TRBD1; CDR3aa: CASSAHYRGITEAFF; CDR3nt: TGTGCCAGCAGCGCTCACTACAGGGGAATCACTGAAGCTTTCTTT
j_gene: TRBJ1-1; abundance: .; len: 18; v_gene: TRBV11-2; d_gene: TRBD1; CDR3aa: CASSLRGGQGPRDTEAFF; CDR3nt: TGTGCCAGCAGCTTAAGGGGGGGACAGGGGCCAAGGGACACTGAAGCTTTCTTT
j_gene: TRBJ2-3; abundance: .; len: 16; v_gene: TRBV4-2; d_gene: TRBD1; CDR3aa: CASSHLQGADSDTQYF; CDR3nt: TGTGCCAGCAGCCACCTACAGGGGGCGGATTCGGATACGCAGTATTTT
j_gene: TRBJ1-2; abundance: .; len: 15; v_gene: TRBV6-5; d_gene: TRBD1; CDR3aa: CATSGGDRANYGYTF; CDR3nt: TGTGCCACCTCGGGAGGGGACAGAGCTAACTATGGCTACACCTTC
j_gene: TRBJ2-7; abundance: .; len: 14; v_gene: TRBV7-2; d_gene: .; CDR3aa: CASSLSRVFYEQYF; CDR3nt: TGTGCCAGCAGCTTAAGCAGGGTATTCTACGAGCAGTACTTC
j_gene: TRBJ1-6; abundance: .; len: 13; v_gene: TRBV25-1; d_gene: TRBD1; CDR3aa: CAASSTGDSPLHF; CDR3nt: TGTGCCGCCAGTAGTACAGGGGACTCACCCCTCCACTTT
j_gene: TRBJ2-3; abundance: .; len: 14; v_gene: TRBV2; d_gene: .; CDR3aa: CASSKSLRGDTQYF; CDR3nt: TGTGCCAGCAGCAAGTCGCTGCGGGGTGATACGCAGTATTTT
j_gene: TRBJ2-5; abundance: .; len: 16; v_gene: TRBV2; d_gene: TRBD2; CDR3aa: CASSEFGGGPQETQYF; CDR3nt: TGTGCCAGCAGTGAGTTTGGCGGGGGGCCCCAAGAGACCCAGTACTTC
j_gene: TRBJ2-5; abundance: .; len: 17; v_gene: TRBV3-1/TRBV3-2; d_gene: TRBD2; CDR3aa: CASSHHSGTSGQETQYF; CDR3nt: TGTGCCAGCAGCCATCACTCCGGGACTAGCGGCCAAGAGACCCAGTACTTC
j_gene: TRBJ2-5; abundance: few; len: 12; v_gene: TRBV3-1/TRBV3-2; d_gene: .; CDR3aa: CASSHLQETQYF; CDR3nt: TGTGCCAGCAGCCACCTCCAAGAGACCCAGTACTTC
j_gene: TRBJ2-5; abundance: .; len: 14; v_gene: TRBV2; d_gene: TRBD1; CDR3aa: CASRDRGRAGTQYF; CDR3nt: TGTGCCAGCAGGGACAGGGGGCGCGCAGGGACCCAGTACTTC
j_gene: TRBJ1-4; abundance: .; len: 14; v_gene: TRBV3-1/TRBV3-2; d_gene: .; CDR3aa: CASSPSSRSEKLFF; CDR3nt: TGTGCCAGCAGCCCCTCTTCGCGAAGTGAAAAACTGTTTTTT
j_gene: TRBJ2-7; abundance: .; len: 15; v_gene: TRBV11-3; d_gene: .; CDR3aa: CASSPGSGQFHEQYF; CDR3nt: TGTGCCAGCAGCCCCGGTTCAGGACAGTTCCACGAGCAGTACTTC
j_gene: TRBJ1-3; abundance: .; len: 16; v_gene: TRBV5-1; d_gene: .; CDR3aa: CASSFAVSNSGNTIYF; CDR3nt: TGCGCCAGCAGCTTTGCGGTCAGCAACTCTGGAAACACCATATATTTT
j_gene: TRBJ1-6; abundance: .; len: 14; v_gene: TRBV9; d_gene: .; CDR3aa: CASSLMGDNSPLHF; CDR3nt: TGTGCCAGCAGCCTTATGGGAGACAATTCACCCCTCCACTTT
j_gene: TRBJ2-1; abundance: few; len: 12; v_gene: TRBV2; d_gene: TRBD1; CDR3aa: CASTLTGERLFF; CDR3nt: TGTGCCAGCACCCTGACAGGGGAGAGGCTGTTCTTC
j_gene: TRBJ1-4; abundance: once; len: 14; v_gene: TRBV9; d_gene: .; CDR3aa: CASSVVGGNEKLFF; CDR3nt: TGTGCCAGCAGCGTAGTGGGAGGAAATGAAAAACTGTTTTTT
j_gene: TRBJ1-2; abundance: .; len: 15; v_gene: TRBV5-1; d_gene: .; CDR3aa: CASSVNQGSIYGYTF; CDR3nt: TGCGCCAGCAGCGTCAATCAGGGATCAATTTATGGCTACACCTTC
j_gene: TRBJ2-7; abundance: .; len: 16; v_gene: TRBV9; d_gene: TRBD2; CDR3aa: CASSVGEGTSSYEQYF; CDR3nt: TGTGCCAGCAGCGTAGGCGAGGGGACTAGCTCCTACGAGCAGTACTTC
j_gene: TRBJ2-7; abundance: .; len: 15; v_gene: TRBV5-6; d_gene: TRBD1; CDR3aa: CASSRDRTSAYEQYF; CDR3nt: TGTGCCAGCAGCCGGGACAGGACCTCCGCCTACGAGCAGTACTTC
j_gene: TRBJ2-3; abundance: .; len: 16; v_gene: TRBV19; d_gene: TRBD1; CDR3aa: CASSSLDTGGSDTQYF; CDR3nt: TGTGCCAGTAGTTCCCTGGATACAGGGGGCTCAGATACGCAGTATTTT
j_gene: TRBJ1-3; abundance: .; len: 15; v_gene: TRBV4-1; d_gene: .; CDR3aa: CASRLGPLAGNTIYF; CDR3nt: TGCGCCAGCAGGTTGGGGCCCTTGGCTGGAAACACCATATATTTT
j_gene: TRBJ1-6; abundance: .; len: 16; v_gene: TRBV6-1; d_gene: .; CDR3aa: CASSESGGRYNSPLHF; CDR3nt: TGTGCCAGCAGTGAATCGGGGGGGAGGTATAATTCACCCCTCCACTTT
j_gene: TRBJ1-5; abundance: .; len: 14; v_gene: TRBV30; d_gene: .; CDR3aa: CAWRDKGGKQPQHF; CDR3nt: TGTGCCTGGAGGGACAAGGGAGGGAAGCAGCCCCAGCATTTT
j_gene: TRBJ2-7; abundance: .; len: 13; v_gene: TRBV19; d_gene: .; CDR3aa: CASSIDREYEQYF; CDR3nt: TGTGCCAGTAGTATAGACAGGGAATACGAGCAGTACTTC
j_gene: TRBJ1-4; abundance: .; len: 13; v_gene: TRBV19; d_gene: .; CDR3aa: CASSEQGNEKLFF; CDR3nt: TGTGCCAGTAGTGAACAGGGAAACGAAAAACTGTTTTTT
j_gene: TRBJ2-2; abundance: .; len: 15; v_gene: TRBV5-1; d_gene: .; CDR3aa: CASRKDRSNTGELFF; CDR3nt: TGCGCCAGCAGGAAGGACAGATCGAACACCGGGGAGCTGTTTTTT